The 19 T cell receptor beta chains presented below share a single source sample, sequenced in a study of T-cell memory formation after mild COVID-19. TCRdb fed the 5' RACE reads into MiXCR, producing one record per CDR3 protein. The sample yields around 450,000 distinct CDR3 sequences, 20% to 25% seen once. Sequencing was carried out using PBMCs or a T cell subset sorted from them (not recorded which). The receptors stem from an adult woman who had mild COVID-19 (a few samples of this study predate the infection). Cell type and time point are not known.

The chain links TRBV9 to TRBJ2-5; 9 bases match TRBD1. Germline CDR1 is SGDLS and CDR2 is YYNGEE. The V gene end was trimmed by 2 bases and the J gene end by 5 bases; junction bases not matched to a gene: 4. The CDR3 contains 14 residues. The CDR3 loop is CASSVGQGVETQYF. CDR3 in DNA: TGTGCCAGCAGCGTGGGACAGGGTGTTGAGACCCAGTACTTC.

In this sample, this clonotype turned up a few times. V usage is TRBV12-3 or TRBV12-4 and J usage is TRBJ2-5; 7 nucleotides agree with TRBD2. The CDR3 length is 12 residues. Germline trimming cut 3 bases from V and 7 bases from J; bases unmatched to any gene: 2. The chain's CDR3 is CASSFSGGTQYF. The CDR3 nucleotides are TGTGCCAGCAGTTTCTCGGGAGGGACCCAGTACTTC.

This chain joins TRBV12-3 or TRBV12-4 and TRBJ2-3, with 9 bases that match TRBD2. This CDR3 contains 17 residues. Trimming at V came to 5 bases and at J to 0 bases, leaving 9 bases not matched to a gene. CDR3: CASSGGLAVFSTDTQYF. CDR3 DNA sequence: TGTGCCAGCAGTGGGGGACTAGCAGTCTTTAGCACAGATACGCAGTATTTT.

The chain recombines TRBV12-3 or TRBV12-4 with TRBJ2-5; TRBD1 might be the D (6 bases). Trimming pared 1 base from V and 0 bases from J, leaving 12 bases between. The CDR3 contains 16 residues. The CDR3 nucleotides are TGTGCCAGCAGTTTAGAGGGGGACCCGTACCAAGAGACCCAGTACTTC. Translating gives CASSLEGDPYQETQYF.

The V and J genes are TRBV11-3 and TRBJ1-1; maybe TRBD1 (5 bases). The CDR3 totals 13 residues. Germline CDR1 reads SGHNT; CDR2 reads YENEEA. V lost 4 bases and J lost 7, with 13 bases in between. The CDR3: CASSSPPGGEAFF. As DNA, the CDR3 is TGTGCCAGCAGCTCCCCCCCGGGGGGTGAAGCTTTCTTT.

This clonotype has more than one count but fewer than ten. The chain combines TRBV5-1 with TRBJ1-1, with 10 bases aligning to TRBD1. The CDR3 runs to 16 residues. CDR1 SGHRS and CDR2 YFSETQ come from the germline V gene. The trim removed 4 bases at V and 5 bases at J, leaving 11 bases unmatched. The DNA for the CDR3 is TGCGCCAGCAGCCCATGGACAGGGGGAATGTGGACTGAAGCTTTCTTT. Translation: CASSPWTGGMWTEAFF.

The CDR3 coding sequence is TGTGCCAGCGGCTCCTTGGCGGGAGCCCTCTCAGAGCAGTACTTC. Residues: CASGSLAGALSEQYF. The gene calls are TRBV6-5 and TRBJ2-7; 7 bases map to TRBD2. This CDR3 is 15 amino acids long. CDR1 is MNHEY and CDR2 is SVGAGI in the germline V gene. J lost 7 bases, V lost 8 bases, and 17 bases had no gene match.

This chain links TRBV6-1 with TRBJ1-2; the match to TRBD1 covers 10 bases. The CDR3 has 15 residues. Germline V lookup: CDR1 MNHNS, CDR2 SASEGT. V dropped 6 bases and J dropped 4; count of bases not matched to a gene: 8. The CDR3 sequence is CASRTGTGARYGYTF. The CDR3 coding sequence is TGTGCCAGCAGGACCGGGACAGGGGCCCGCTATGGCTACACCTTC.

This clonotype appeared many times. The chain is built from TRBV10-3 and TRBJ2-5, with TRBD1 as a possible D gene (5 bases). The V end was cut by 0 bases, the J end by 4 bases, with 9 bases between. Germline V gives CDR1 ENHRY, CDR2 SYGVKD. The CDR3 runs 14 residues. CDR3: CAISESARVETQYF. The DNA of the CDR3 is TGTGCCATCAGTGAGTCTGCCAGGGTAGAGACCCAGTACTTC.

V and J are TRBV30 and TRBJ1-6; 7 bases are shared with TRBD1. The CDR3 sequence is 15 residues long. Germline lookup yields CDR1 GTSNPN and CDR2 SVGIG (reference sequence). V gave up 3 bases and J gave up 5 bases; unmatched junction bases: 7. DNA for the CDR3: TGTGCCTGGAGCCAAGAGGGGGCCGATAATTCACCCCTCCACTTT. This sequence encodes CAWSQEGADNSPLHF.

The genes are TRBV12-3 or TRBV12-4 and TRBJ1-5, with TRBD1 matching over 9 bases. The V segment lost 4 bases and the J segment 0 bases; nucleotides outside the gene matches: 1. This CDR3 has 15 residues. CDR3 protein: CASSWDRDSNQPQHF. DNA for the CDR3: TGTGCCAGCAGTTGGGACAGGGATAGCAATCAGCCCCAGCATTTT.

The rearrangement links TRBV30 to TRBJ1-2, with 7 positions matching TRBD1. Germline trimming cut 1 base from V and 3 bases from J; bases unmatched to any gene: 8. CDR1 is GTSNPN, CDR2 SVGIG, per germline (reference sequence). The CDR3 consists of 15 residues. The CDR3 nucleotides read TGTGCCTGGAGTGCCCACAGGGGACCCGACTATGGCTACACCTTC. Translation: CAWSAHRGPDYGYTF. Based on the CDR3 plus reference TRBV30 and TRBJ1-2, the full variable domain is SQTIHQWPATLVQPVGSPLSLECTVEGTSNPNLYWYRQAAGRGLQLLFYSVGIGQISSEVPQNLSASRPQDRQFILSSKKLLLSDSGFYLCAWSAHRGPDYGYTFGSGTRLTVV.

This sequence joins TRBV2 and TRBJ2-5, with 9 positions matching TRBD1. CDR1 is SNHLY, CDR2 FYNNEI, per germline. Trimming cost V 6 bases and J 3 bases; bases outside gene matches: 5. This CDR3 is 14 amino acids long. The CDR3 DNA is TGTGCCAGCAGAACCGGGACAGGGAAAGAGACCCAGTACTTC. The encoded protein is CASRTGTGKETQYF.

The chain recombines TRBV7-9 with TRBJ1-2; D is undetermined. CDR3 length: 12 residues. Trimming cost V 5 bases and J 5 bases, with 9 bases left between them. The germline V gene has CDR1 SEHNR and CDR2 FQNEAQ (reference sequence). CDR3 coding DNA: TGTGCCAGCAGCATGTCTGGTTATGGCTACACCTTC. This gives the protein CASSMSGYGYTF.

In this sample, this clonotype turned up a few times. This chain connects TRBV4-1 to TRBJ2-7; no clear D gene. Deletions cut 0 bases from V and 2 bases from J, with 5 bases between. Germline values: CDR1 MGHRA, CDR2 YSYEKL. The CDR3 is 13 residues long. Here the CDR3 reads CASSQERTYEQYF. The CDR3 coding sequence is TGCGCCAGCAGCCAAGAAAGGACCTACGAGCAGTACTTC.

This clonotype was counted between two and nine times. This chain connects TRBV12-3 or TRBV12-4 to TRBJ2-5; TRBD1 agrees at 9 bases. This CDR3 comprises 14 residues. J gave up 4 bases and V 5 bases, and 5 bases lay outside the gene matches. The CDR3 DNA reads TGTGCCAGCAGTACCAGACAGGGGGGAGAGACCCAGTACTTC. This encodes CASSTRQGGETQYF.

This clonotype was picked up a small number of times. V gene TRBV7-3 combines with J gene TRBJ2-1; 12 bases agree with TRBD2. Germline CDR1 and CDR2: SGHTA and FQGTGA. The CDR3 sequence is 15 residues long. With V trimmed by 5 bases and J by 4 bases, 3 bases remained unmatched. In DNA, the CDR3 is TGTGCCAGCAGCATACTAGCGGGGGGATACAATGAGCAGTTCTTC. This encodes CASSILAGGYNEQFF.

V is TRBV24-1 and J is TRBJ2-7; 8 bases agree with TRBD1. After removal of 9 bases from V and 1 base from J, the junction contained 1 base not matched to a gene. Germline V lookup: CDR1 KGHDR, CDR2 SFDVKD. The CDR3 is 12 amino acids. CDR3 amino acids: CATDRGSYEQYF. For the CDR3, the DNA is TGTGCCACCGACAGGGGTTCCTACGAGCAGTACTTC.

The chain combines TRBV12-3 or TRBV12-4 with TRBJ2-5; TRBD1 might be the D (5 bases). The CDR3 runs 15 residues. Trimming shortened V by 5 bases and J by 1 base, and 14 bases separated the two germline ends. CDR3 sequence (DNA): TGTGCCAGCAGTCCTGACAGTAGTACCCAAGAGACCCAGTACTTC. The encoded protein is CASSPDSSTQETQYF.